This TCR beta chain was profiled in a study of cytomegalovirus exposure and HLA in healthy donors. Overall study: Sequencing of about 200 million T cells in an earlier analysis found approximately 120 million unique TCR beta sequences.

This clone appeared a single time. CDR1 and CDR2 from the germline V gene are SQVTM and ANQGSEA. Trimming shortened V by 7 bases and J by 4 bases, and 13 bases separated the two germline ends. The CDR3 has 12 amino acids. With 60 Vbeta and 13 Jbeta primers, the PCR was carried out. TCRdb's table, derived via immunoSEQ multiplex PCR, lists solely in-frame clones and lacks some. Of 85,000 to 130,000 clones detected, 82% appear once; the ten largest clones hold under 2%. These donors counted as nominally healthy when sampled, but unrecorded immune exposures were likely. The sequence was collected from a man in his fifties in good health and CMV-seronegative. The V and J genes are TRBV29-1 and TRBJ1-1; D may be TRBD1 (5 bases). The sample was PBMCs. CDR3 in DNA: TGCAGCGCCGGGTCGGGGGGCACTGAAGCTTTCTTT. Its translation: CSAGSGGTEAFF.